The 18 T cell receptor beta chains given below trace back to one sample, sequenced in a study of PD-1 blockade in mismatch repair-deficient tumors. Clones were sequenced by immunoSEQ multiplex PCR, and TCRdb holds only the in-frame ones, with some missing. Of some 110,000 clones listed, about 80% are singletons. The sequencing used peripheral blood, collected about 60 weeks after starting pembrolizumab. Every receptor here comes from an adult with mismatch repair-deficient cancer.

This clone was detected ten times or more. This sequence joins TRBV29-1 and TRBJ2-1; 8 positions match TRBD2. Looked up from germline, CDR1 is SQVTM and CDR2 is ANQGSEA. This CDR3 contains 12 residues. With V trimmed by 7 bases and J by 11 bases, 10 bases remained unmatched. The CDR3 region has the DNA TGCAGCGCAGGGACTAGTGGTTCGCAGCAGTTCTTC. This encodes CSAGTSGSQQFF.

The rearrangement joins TRBV7-6 to TRBJ2-3, with 9 positions matching TRBD2. The CDR3 is 17 residues long. Germline values: CDR1 SGHVS, CDR2 FNYEAQ. Trimming removed 4 bases from V and 4 bases from J; junction bases left unmatched: 12. This chain's CDR3 is CASSYLSGSLLADTQYF. CDR3 DNA: TGTGCCAGCAGCTACCTTAGCGGGAGTTTGTTGGCAGATACGCAGTATTTT.

J is TRBJ2-3 and V is TRBV11-2; D unresolved. Trimming removed 1 base from V and 4 bases from J, with 12 bases in between. The CDR3 extends over 15 amino acids. Looked up from germline, CDR1 is SGHAT and CDR2 is FQNNGV. CDR3 residues: CASSLVGASADTQYF. CDR3 bases: TGTGCCAGCAGCTTAGTCGGAGCGTCGGCAGATACGCAGTATTTT.

The CDR3, as DNA: TGTGCCAGCAGTGGGTCGGCTACACGGGAGAGTTCCTACAATGAGCAGTTCTTC. Amino acids: CASSGSATRESSYNEQFF. The rearrangement joins TRBV6-1 to TRBJ2-1, with D possibly matching TRBD2 (6 bases). Trimming cost V 4 bases and J 1 base, with 20 bases left between them. The V gene's germline CDR1 is MNHNS and CDR2 SASEGT. The CDR3 has 18 amino acids.

The gene calls are TRBV2 and TRBJ2-7, with D hard to call. Between the trimmed V and J ends, which lost 4 bases and 12 bases, there was a span of 10 bases. Germline V lookup: CDR1 SNHLY, CDR2 FYNNEI. CDR3 length equals 10 residues. CDR3 coding DNA: TGTGCCAGCAGTGGACTGCATTCGTACTTC. Translating it yields CASSGLHSYF.

The chain couples TRBV9 to TRBJ2-3, with 7 bases matching TRBD1. Trimming at V came to 4 bases and at J to 8 bases, leaving 16 bases not matched to a gene. CDR1 is SGDLS and CDR2 is YYNGEE in the germline V gene. There are 16 residues in the CDR3. As DNA, the CDR3 is TGTGCCAGCAGCCCCCAGACAGGGCAGGCTCATGGTACGCAGTATTTT. Encoded protein: CASSPQTGQAHGTQYF.

The chain employs TRBV28 and TRBJ1-1; D is unresolved. Germline V lookup: CDR1 MDHEN, CDR2 SYDVKM. CDR3 length equals 13 residues. The V end lost 6 bases, the J end lost 1 base, and 9 bases lay between the germline ends. The CDR3 region has the DNA TGTGCCAGCAGACCCCACCCGAACACTGAAGCTTTCTTT. It translates to CASRPHPNTEAFF.

This chain connects TRBV2 to TRBJ2-7; TRBD1 aligns across 9 bases. The CDR3 consists of 14 residues. V shed 4 bases and J 2 bases; nucleotides not matched to a gene: 3. The germline CDR1 and CDR2 sequences are SNHLY and FYNNEI. DNA of the CDR3: TGTGCCAGCAGTGTGGGACAGGGCGCCTACGAGCAGTACTTC. Its protein is CASSVGQGAYEQYF.

This sequence joins TRBV19 and TRBJ2-6, with D perhaps TRBD1 (6 bases). Per the germline V gene, CDR1 is LNHDA and CDR2 is SQIVND (reference sequence). V gave up 3 bases and J gave up 1 base, with 19 bases separating them. This CDR3 is 19 amino acids long. CDR3 coding DNA: TGTGCCAGTAGTATCCGGACAGCTAGGGAAAAATCTGGGGCCAACGTCCTGACTTTC. Translating gives CASSIRTAREKSGANVLTF.

V usage is TRBV30 and J usage is TRBJ1-4; D is uncertain. The CDR3 is made up of 12 amino acids. V was shortened by 0 bases and J by 5 bases, with 4 bases between the two germline ends. The germline CDR1 and CDR2 sequences are GTSNPN and SVGIG (reference sequence). The CDR3 loop is CAWSVPNEKLFF. The CDR3, as DNA: TGTGCCTGGAGTGTCCCGAATGAAAAACTGTTTTTT.

The chain has TRBV4-1 and TRBJ2-1; no clear D. The CDR3 totals 16 residues. Germline loops: CDR1 MGHRA, CDR2 YSYEKL. V gave up 1 base and J gave up 6 bases, with 16 bases separating them. In DNA, the CDR3 is TGCGCCAGCAGCCAAGCTTTAGAAAGGGCGTCCAATGAGCAGTTCTTC. Its translation is CASSQALERASNEQFF.

The chain uses TRBV5-8 and TRBJ1-3; TRBD1 agrees at 11 bases. The CDR3 has 20 amino acids. Germline values: CDR1 SGHTS, CDR2 YDEGEE. Trimming removed 5 bases from V and 0 bases from J; junction bases left unmatched: 16. The CDR3 region is CASRRLFGTGGLNSGNTIYF. Here the CDR3 DNA reads TGTGCCAGCAGAAGGCTATTCGGGACAGGGGGTCTTAACTCTGGAAACACCATATATTTT.

The J gene is TRBJ1-1, the V gene TRBV7-8, with D tentatively TRBD1 (5 bases). Germline values: CDR1 SGHVS, CDR2 FQNEAQ. This CDR3 region has 16 residues. Deletions cut 4 bases from V and 0 bases from J, with 15 bases between. The CDR3 protein is CASSSGHRAMNTEAFF. Here the CDR3 DNA reads TGTGCCAGCAGCTCAGGACACCGAGCCATGAACACTGAAGCTTTCTTT.

The count of this clone is one. The CDR3 bases are TGTGCTAGTGGTTTGGAACAAGAGACCCAGTACTTC. Translating gives CASGLEQETQYF. The chain employs TRBV12-5 and TRBJ2-5; D ambiguous. With 1 base removed from V and 2 bases from J, the gap between germline ends came to 2 bases. The CDR3 is 12 residues long. Germline V gene sequence: CDR1 LGHNT, CDR2 FRNRAP.

The rearrangement links TRBV9 to TRBJ2-3, with D unresolved. The germline CDR1 and CDR2 sequences are SGDLS and YYNGEE. The CDR3 is 13 residues long. Trimming shortened V by 3 bases and J by 6 bases, and 11 bases separated the two germline ends. The CDR3, as DNA: TGTGCCAGCAGCGCCCGCTACCAGGATACGCAGTATTTT. Encoded protein: CASSARYQDTQYF.

The chain has TRBV7-9 and TRBJ1-1; 7 nucleotides agree with TRBD1. The germline gives CDR1 SEHNR, CDR2 FQNEAQ (reference sequence). Trimming at V came to 4 bases and at J to 3 bases, leaving 8 bases not matched to a gene. The CDR3 covers 15 residues. The chain's CDR3 is CASSWEQGRHTEAFF. CDR3 DNA: TGTGCCAGCAGCTGGGAACAGGGGAGGCACACTGAAGCTTTCTTT.

The chain combines TRBV6-6 with TRBJ2-5, with no clear D. Per the germline V gene, CDR1 is MNHNY and CDR2 is SVGAGI (reference sequence). With 3 bases removed from V and 7 bases from J, the gap between germline ends came to 15 bases. CDR3 length equals 14 residues. The CDR3 protein is CASSYSQTARTQYF. DNA for the CDR3: TGTGCCAGCAGTTATTCGCAGACCGCACGGACCCAGTACTTC.

The chain combines TRBV6-6 with TRBJ2-7; D may be TRBD1 (6 bases). Germline CDR1 is MNHNY and CDR2 is SVGAGI (reference sequence). The V end was cut by 0 bases, the J end by 3 bases, with 6 bases between. The CDR3 totals 13 residues. For the CDR3, the DNA is TGTGCCAGCAGTTACTCGGACAGCTACGAGCAGTACTTC. It codes for CASSYSDSYEQYF.